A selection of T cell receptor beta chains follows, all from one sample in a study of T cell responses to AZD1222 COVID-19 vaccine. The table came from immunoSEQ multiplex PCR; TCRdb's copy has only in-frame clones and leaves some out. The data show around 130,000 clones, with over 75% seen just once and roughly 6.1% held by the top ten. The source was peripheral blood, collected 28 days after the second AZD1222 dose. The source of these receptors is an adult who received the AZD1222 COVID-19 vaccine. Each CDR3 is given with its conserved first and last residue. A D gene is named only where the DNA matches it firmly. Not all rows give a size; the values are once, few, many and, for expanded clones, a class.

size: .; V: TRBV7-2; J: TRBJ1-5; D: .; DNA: TGTGCCAGCAGCTTAGGGGGGGAAATTCAGCCCCAGCATTTT; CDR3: CASSLGGEIQPQHF
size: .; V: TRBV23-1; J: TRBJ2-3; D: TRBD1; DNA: TGCGCCAGCAGTCAATTGGGACAGGGCCGCACAGATACGCAGTATTTT; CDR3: CASSQLGQGRTDTQYF
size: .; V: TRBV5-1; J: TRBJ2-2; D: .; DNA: TGCGCCAGCAGCTTCCGATATGGGGCCACCGGGGAGCTGTTTTTT; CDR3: CASSFRYGATGELFF
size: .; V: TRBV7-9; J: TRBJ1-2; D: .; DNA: TGTGCCAGCCCTGGCTACACCTTC; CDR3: CASPGYTF
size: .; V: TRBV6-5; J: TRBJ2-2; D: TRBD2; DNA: TGTGCCAGCAGTTCAAGGACTAGCCCGAACACCGGGGAGCTGTTTTTT; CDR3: CASSSRTSPNTGELFF
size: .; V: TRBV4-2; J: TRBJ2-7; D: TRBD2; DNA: TGTGCCAGCAGCCAAGGGCGGGAGGGGTACGAGCAGTACTTC; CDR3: CASSQGREGYEQYF
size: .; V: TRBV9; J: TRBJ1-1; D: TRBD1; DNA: TGTGCCAGCAGCGAGCGACAGGGGGGAATGAACACTGAAGCTTTCTTT; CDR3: CASSERQGGMNTEAFF
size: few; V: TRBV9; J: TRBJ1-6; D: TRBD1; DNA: TGTGCCAGCGGACAGGGGGTAACTTCACCCCTCCACTTT; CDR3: CASGQGVTSPLHF
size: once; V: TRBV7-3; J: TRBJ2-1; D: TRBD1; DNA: TGTGCCAGCAGCTCACAGGGGAACCCAAATGAGCAGTTCTTC; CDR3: CASSSQGNPNEQFF
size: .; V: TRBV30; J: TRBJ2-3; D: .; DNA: TGTGCCTGGAGTGTTCAGGGGACGCAGTATTTT; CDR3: CAWSVQGTQYF
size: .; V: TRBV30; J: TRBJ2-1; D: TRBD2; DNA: TGTGCCTGGAGAACAGGAACACCGGGACTAGCGGGATACAATGAGCAGTTCTTC; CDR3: CAWRTGTPGLAGYNEQFF
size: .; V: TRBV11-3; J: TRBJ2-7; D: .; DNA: TGTGCCAGCAGCTCCCACGCAAGTCGGGACCAGAGGGCCTACGAGCAGTACTTC; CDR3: CASSSHASRDQRAYEQYF
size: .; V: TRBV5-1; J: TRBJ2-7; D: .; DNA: TGCGCCAGCAGCCCGACGACAGACTCCTACGAGCAGTACTTC; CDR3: CASSPTTDSYEQYF
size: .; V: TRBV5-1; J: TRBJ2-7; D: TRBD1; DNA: TGCGCCAGCAGCTCGACGGGACAGTCATCCTACGAGCAGTACTTC; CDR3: CASSSTGQSSYEQYF
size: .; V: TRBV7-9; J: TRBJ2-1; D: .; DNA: TGTGCCAGCAGCCTCGGGTCGGGACGCTTCTCCTACAATGAGCAGTTCTTC; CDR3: CASSLGSGRFSYNEQFF
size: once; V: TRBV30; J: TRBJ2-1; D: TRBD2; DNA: TGTGCCTGCGGTAGGGGGGCGGTTAGCGGGAGGTTATCCTACAATGAGCAGTTCTTC; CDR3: CACGRGAVSGRLSYNEQFF
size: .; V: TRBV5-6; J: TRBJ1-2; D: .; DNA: TGTGCCAGCAGCTTGGTAGACCCTCTCCCTGGCTACACCTTC; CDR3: CASSLVDPLPGYTF
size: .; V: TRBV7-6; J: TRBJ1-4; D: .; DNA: TGTGCCAGCAGCTTAGCAGGGGGGACTAATGAAAAACTGTTTTTT; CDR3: CASSLAGGTNEKLFF
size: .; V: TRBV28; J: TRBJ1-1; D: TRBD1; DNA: TGTGCCAGTATACGGACAGGGAGGACTGAAGCTTTCTTT; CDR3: CASIRTGRTEAFF
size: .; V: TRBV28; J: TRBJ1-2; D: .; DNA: TGTGCCAGCAGTTTAGGTGAGGGATACTATGGCTACACCTTC; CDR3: CASSLGEGYYGYTF
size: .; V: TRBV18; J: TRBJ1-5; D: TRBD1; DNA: TGTGCCAGCTCGGGGGACAGGGGACAGCCCCAGCATTTT; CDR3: CASSGDRGQPQHF
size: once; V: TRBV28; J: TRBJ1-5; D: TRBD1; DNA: TGTGCCAGCAGTCCTGACAGGGCTACTAATCAGCCCCAGCATTTT; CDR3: CASSPDRATNQPQHF
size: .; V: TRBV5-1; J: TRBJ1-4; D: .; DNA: TGCGCCAGCAGCTTGAGTTTTAGGGACGAAAAACTGTTTTTT; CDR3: CASSLSFRDEKLFF
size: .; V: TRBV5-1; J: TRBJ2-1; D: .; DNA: TGCGCCAGCAGCTCCGACTTGAGCTCCTACAATGAGCAGTTCTTC; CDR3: CASSSDLSSYNEQFF
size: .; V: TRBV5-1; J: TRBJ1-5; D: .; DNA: TGCGCCAGCAGCCTGACAGGTTATGGCAATCAGCCCCAGCATTTT; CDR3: CASSLTGYGNQPQHF
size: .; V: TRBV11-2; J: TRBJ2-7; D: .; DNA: TGTGCCAGCAGACAGGGTTACAGCTCCTACGAGCAGTACTTC; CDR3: CASRQGYSSYEQYF
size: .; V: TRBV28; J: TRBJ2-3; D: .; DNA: TGTGCCAGCAGTCCCGGCTACGAAACAGATACGCAGTATTTT; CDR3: CASSPGYETDTQYF
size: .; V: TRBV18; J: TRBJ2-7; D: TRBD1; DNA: TGTGCCAGCTCCCCCGGCAGGGGGCGCGAGCAGTACTTC; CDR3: CASSPGRGREQYF
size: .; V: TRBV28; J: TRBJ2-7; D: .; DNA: TGTGCCAGCAGGAGAGACAGTTCCTACGAGCAGTACTTC; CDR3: CASRRDSSYEQYF
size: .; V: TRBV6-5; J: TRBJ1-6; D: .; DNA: TGTGCCAGCAGCCGGGACGAAATAAATTCACCCCTCCACTTT; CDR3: CASSRDEINSPLHF
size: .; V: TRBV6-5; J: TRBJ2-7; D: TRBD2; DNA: TGTGCCAGCCGGGGGGACGGTGCTGGATCCTACGAGCAGTACTTC; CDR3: CASRGDGAGSYEQYF
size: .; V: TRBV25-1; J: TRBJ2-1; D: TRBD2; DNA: TGTGCCAGCAGTTCATTTGCTAGCGGGAAGTATGAGCAGTTCTTC; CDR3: CASSSFASGKYEQFF
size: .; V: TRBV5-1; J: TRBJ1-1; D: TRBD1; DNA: TGCGCCAGCCAACCCGGACAGGGTATGAACACTGAAGCTTTCTTT; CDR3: CASQPGQGMNTEAFF
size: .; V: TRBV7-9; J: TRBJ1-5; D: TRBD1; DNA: TGTGCCAGCAGCTTCGGGACAGGCAGTCAGCCCCAGCATTTT; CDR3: CASSFGTGSQPQHF
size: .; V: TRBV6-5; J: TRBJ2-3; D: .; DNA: TGTGCCAGCACCCCCCCGGCGGAGGATACGCAGTATTTT; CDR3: CASTPPAEDTQYF
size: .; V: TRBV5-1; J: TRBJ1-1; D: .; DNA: TGCGCCAGCCTAGGGGAGGGGGTAGAAGCTTTCTTT; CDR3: CASLGEGVEAFF
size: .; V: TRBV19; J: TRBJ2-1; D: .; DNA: TGTGCCAGTAGCCCTTGGACGGGGTACAATGAGCAGTTCTTC; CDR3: CASSPWTGYNEQFF
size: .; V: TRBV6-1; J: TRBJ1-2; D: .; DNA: TGTGCCAGCAGTGAGACCCGACGGGCCGCTAACTATGGCTACACCTTC; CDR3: CASSETRRAANYGYTF
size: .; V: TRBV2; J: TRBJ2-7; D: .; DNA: TGTGCCAGCAGTCGAAGCTCCTACGAGCAGTACTTC; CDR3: CASSRSSYEQYF
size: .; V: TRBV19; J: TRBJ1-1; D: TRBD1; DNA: TGTGCCAGTAGTCCAGGGGGACAGGGAGTCACTGAAGCTTTCTTT; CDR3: CASSPGGQGVTEAFF
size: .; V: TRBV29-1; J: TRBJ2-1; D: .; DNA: TGCAGCCAGAGAGGGGGGGTTGGTGCCTACAATGAGCAGTTCTTC; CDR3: CSQRGGVGAYNEQFF